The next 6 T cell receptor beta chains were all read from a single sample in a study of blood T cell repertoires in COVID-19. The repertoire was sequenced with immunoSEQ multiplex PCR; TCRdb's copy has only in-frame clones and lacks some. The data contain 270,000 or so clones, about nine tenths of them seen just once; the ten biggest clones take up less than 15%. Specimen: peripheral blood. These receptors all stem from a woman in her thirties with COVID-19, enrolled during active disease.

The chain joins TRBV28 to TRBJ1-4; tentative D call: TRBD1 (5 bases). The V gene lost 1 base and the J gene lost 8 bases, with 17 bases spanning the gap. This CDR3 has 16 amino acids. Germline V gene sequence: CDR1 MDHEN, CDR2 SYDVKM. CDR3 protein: CASSLYAQAGGEKLFF. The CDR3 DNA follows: TGTGCCAGCAGTTTATACGCACAGGCTGGGGGGGAAAAACTGTTTTTT.

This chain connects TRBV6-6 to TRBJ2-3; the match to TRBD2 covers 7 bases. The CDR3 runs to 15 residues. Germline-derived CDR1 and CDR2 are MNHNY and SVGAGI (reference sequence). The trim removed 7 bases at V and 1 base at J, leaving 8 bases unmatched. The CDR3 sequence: CASIPSGYGTDTQYF. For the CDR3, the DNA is TGTGCCAGCATCCCTAGCGGCTATGGCACAGATACGCAGTATTTT.

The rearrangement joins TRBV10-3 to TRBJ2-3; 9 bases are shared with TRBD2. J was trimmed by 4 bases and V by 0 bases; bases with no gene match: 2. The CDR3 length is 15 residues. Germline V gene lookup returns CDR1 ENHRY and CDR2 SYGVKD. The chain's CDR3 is CAISESASGADTQYF. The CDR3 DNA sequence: TGTGCCATCAGTGAGTCCGCTAGCGGGGCAGATACGCAGTATTTT.

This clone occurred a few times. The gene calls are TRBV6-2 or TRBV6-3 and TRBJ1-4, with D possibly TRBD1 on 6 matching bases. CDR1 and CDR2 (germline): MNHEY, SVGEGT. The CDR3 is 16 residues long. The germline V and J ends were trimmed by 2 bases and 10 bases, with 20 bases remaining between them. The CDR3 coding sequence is TGTGCCAGCAGTTACCTCGCCGGGACAAGCGACGGAAAACTGTTTTTT. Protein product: CASSYLAGTSDGKLFF.

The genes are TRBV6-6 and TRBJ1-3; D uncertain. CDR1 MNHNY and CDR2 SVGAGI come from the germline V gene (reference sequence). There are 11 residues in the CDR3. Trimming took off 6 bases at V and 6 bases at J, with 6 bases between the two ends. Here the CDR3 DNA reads TGTGCCAGCAGACTAGAAAACACCATATATTTT. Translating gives CASRLENTIYF.

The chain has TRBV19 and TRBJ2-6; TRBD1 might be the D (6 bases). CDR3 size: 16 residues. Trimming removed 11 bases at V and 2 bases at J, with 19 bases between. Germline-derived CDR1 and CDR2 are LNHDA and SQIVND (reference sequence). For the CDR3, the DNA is TGTGCCTCTAAGGCACAGGGAAGAGCTGGGGCCAACGTCCTGACTTTC. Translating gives CASKAQGRAGANVLTF.